This TCR beta chain is from a study of blood T cell repertoires in COVID-19. Overall study: The United States, Italy and Spain were the sources of the acute and convalescent COVID-19 samples. Nucleic acid was either cDNA or gDNA, and it came from T cells, B-cell-depleted T cells, or PBMCs.

Sequenced by immunoSEQ multiplex PCR; TCRdb stores in-frame clones only, minus some. The sample lists some 120,000 clones; approximately 90% were seen once. The sample comprised peripheral blood. This clonotype originated in a human donor with active COVID-19. The donor label of this sample is uncertain.

CDR3 DNA: TGTGCCAGCAGTTATTGGGACAGGGATGGCTACACCTTC. Translating it yields CASSYWDRDGYTF. This sequence joins TRBV6-2 or TRBV6-3 and TRBJ1-2; 9 bases map to TRBD1. V lost 3 bases and J lost 6; bases outside the gene matches: 2. This CDR3 has 13 amino acids. The germline V gene encodes CDR1 MNHEY and CDR2 SVGEGT.